This TCR beta chain was observed in a study of T-cell memory formation after mild COVID-19. General study points: Contracting clones localized mainly to CM and EM when CD4+ and mainly to EMRA when CD8+.

5'RACE primed at constant segments yielded TCR alpha and TCR beta cDNA libraries bearing sample barcodes and UMIs. Each CDR3 protein gets one entry after TCRdb re-called the 5' RACE reads with MiXCR. The sample includes more than 300,000 distinct CDR3 sequences, 20% to 25% seen only once; the top ten take roughly 21%. The CDR3 extends over 14 amino acids. V gave up 2 bases and J gave up 2 bases, with 10 bases separating them. The germline V gene has CDR1 SGHTA and CDR2 FQGTGA. About this clonotype: Its antigen remains unknown.

The chain carries TRBV7-3 and TRBJ2-7; possibly TRBD2 for D (5 bases). The sequenced material came from PBMCs or a T cell subset sorted from them (not recorded which). This sequence originates from a young man who had mild COVID-19 (a few samples of this study predate the infection). Cell type and time point are not known. The CDR3, as DNA: TGTGCCAGCAGCTTATATGTCGGGGCCTACGAGCAGTACTTC. It codes for CASSLYVGAYEQYF.